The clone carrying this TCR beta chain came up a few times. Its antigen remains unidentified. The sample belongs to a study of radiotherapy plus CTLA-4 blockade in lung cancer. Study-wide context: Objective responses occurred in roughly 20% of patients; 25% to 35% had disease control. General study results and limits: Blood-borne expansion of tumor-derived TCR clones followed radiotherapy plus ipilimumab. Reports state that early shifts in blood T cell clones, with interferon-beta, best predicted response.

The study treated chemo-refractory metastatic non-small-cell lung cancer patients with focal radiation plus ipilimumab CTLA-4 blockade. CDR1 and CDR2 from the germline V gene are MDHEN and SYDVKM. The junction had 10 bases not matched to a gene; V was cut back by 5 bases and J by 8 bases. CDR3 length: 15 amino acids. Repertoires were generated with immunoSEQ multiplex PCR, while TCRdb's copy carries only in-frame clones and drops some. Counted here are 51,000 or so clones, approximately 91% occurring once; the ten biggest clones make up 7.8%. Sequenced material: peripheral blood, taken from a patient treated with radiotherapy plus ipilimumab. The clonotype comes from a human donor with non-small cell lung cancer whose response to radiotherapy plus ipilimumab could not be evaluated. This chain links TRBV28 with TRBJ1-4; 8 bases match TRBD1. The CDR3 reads CASSPVRGRTEKLFF. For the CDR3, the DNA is TGTGCCAGCAGTCCAGTCAGGGGGCGGACAGAAAAACTGTTTTTT.